This T cell receptor beta chain was recorded in a study of blood T cell repertoires in COVID-19. Background on the study: The United States, Italy and Spain were the sources of the acute and convalescent COVID-19 samples. Sources were T cells, B-cell-depleted T cells, or PBMCs; the material itself was cDNA or gDNA.

V was shortened by 1 base and J by 5 bases, with 6 bases between the two germline ends. Germline CDR1 reads LGHDT; CDR2 reads YNNKEL (reference sequence). The CDR3 contains 13 residues. Per the original data handling: Amplification with reference gene primers provided the estimates of nucleated cell counts. Using immunoSEQ multiplex PCR, the repertoire was profiled, and TCRdb retains in-frame clones only, with some absent. V, J and clone size reflect that table, while D and trimming were determined from the DNA. The table has 40,000 to 60,000 clones, about 85% seen once. This rearrangement joins TRBV3-1 (or the pseudogene TRBV3-2) to TRBJ1-5; no reliable D call. What was sequenced was peripheral blood. This clonotype was sampled from a woman in her fifties or sixties with acute or convalescent COVID-19. The DNA of the CDR3 is TGTGCCAGCAGCCAAGGAACGGATCAGCCCCAGCATTTT. It specifies CASSQGTDQPQHF.